The T cell receptor beta chain described here comes from a study of blood T cell repertoires in COVID-19. About the study: Sites in the United States, Italy and Spain provided acute and convalescent COVID-19 samples. T cells, B-cell-depleted T cells, or PBMCs supplied cDNA or gDNA.

The table lists this clone with a few counts. Authors' processing steps: Amplification from reference gene primers served as the basis for estimated nucleated cell counts. TCRdb's table, derived via immunoSEQ multiplex PCR, lists solely in-frame clones and lacks some. V, J and clone size reflect that table, while D and trimming were determined from the DNA. The repertoire holds under 350,000 clones, with roughly 91% as singletons. This CDR3 region has 15 residues. Trimming took 1 base from V and 0 from J, leaving 7 bases between them. From germline, CDR1 is SGHTA and CDR2 FQGNSA. This sequence originates from a man aged 35 to 55 with acute or convalescent COVID-19. The gene calls are TRBV7-2 and TRBJ2-1, with unresolved D. The sequenced sample was peripheral blood. The chain's CDR3 is CASSLGTTSYNEQFF. The CDR3 nucleotides read TGTGCCAGCAGCTTAGGCACTACCTCCTACAATGAGCAGTTCTTC.